A single T cell receptor (beta chain) is shown here with its context. Its specificity is unknown. The data were taken from a study of beta chain features in type 1 diabetes. Study in general: Across the samples, roughly 98,000,000 sorted cells were examined in total. Study-wide points: HLA effects on TCRB rearrangement stayed unresolved here. Researchers report that Type 1 diabetes patients had moderately but significantly shorter TCRB CDR3s across all four CD4+ subsets. Insertions were fewer and deletions more numerous at VDJ junctions in type 1 diabetes patients.

This CDR3 contains 16 residues. The junction had 6 bases not matched to a gene; V was cut back by 1 base and J by 9 bases. Germline CDR1 is SGHDN and CDR2 is FVKESK. The sequenced template was cDNA made from the entire isolated RNA. Using immunoSEQ multiplex PCR, the repertoire was profiled, and TCRdb retains in-frame clones only, with some absent. Counted here are around 100,000 clones, under 30% occurring once; the ten biggest clones make up less than 0.65%. This chain joins TRBV14 and TRBJ2-1, with 13 nucleotides matching TRBD2. What was sequenced was central memory CD4+ T cells from blood. The source of this sequence is a woman aged 18-29 years with type 1 diabetes. CDR3 DNA: TGTGCCAGCAGCCAAGTCGGACTAGCGGGAGTATTTGAGCAGTTCTTC. This codes for CASSQVGLAGVFEQFF.